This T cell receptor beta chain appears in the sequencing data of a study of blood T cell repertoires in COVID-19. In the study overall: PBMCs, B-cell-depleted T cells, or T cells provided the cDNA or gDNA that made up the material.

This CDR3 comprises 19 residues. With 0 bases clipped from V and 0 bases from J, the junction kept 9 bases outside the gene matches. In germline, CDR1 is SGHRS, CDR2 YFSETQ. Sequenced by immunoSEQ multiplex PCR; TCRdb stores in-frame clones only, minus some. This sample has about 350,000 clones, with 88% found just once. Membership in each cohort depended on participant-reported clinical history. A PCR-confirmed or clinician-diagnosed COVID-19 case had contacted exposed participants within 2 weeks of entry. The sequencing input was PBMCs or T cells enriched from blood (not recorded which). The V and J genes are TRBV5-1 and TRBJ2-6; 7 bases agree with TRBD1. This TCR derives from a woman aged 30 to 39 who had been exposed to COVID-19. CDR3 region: CASSLAVGGSLSGANVLTF. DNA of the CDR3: TGCGCCAGCAGCTTGGCCGTAGGGGGCTCCCTCTCTGGGGCCAACGTCCTGACTTTC.